The 2 T cell receptor beta chains below all came from one sample that was sequenced in a study of beta chain features in type 1 diabetes. Expressed TCRB transcripts got sequenced, as all isolated RNA was reverse transcribed. Clones were read by immunoSEQ multiplex PCR, and TCRdb kept only the in-frame ones, dropping some. The sample holds 300,000 to 450,000 clones; about 18% are singletons and the top ten take 0.035% to 0.055%. Sequenced: naive CD4+ T cells from blood. The receptor source for this set is a young woman in good health.

This chain uses TRBV30 with TRBJ2-5; TRBD1 aligns across 8 bases. Germline V gene lookup returns CDR1 GTSNPN and CDR2 SVGIG (reference sequence). This CDR3 contains 14 residues. The V and J ends lost 2 bases and 5 bases, in that order; junction bases with no gene match: 7. The CDR3 nucleotides are TGTGCCTGGAGTCAGGGGGCCTTCGTGGAGACCCAGTACTTC. Residues: CAWSQGAFVETQYF. The variable domain in full, completed from reference TRBV30 and TRBJ2-5, reads SQTIHQWPATLVQPVGSPLSLECTVEGTSNPNLYWYRQAAGRGLQLLFYSVGIGQISSEVPQNLSASRPQDRQFILSSKKLLLSDSGFYLCAWSQGAFVETQYFGPGTRLLVL.

This clone showed up just a few times. This chain joins TRBV7-9 and TRBJ1-2; 8 bases are a match to TRBD1. CDR3 length equals 13 residues. Trimming cost V 7 bases and J 8 bases; bases outside gene matches: 9. Germline lookup yields CDR1 SEHNR and CDR2 FQNEAQ (reference sequence). CDR3 DNA: TGTGCCAGCATTTCCTGGACAGGGAGCGGCTACACCTTC. Amino acid sequence: CASISWTGSGYTF.